Listed below are T cell receptor beta chains from one sample, sequenced in a study of radiotherapy plus CTLA-4 blockade in lung cancer. Only in-frame clones appear in the TCRdb table, and some are missing; sequencing was by immunoSEQ multiplex PCR. The sample yields some 12,000 clones, about 88% seen once. The material sequenced was peripheral blood, taken from a patient treated with radiotherapy plus ipilimumab. The receptors originated from a human donor with non-small cell lung cancer that progressed on radiotherapy plus ipilimumab. Both conserved end residues are part of each CDR3. A D gene is named only where the DNA matches it firmly. Not all rows give a size; the values are once, few, many and, for expanded clones, a class.

-,TRBD1,TRBJ2-1,TRBV7-8,TGTGCCAGCAGCCTCCGGGACAGGGAAGCCCCTAGCGATGAGCAGTTCTTC,CASSLRDREAPSDEQFF
-,TRBD1,TRBJ2-7,TRBV5-4,TGTGCCAGCAGCCGCACCTCCCAGGGGGCCTACGAGCAGTACTTC,CASSRTSQGAYEQYF
-,-,TRBJ2-7,TRBV6-5,TGTGCCAGCAGCCGCCGGGACGGCTCCTACGAGCAGTACTTC,CASSRRDGSYEQYF
-,-,TRBJ2-1,TRBV13,TGTGCCAGCAGCCCCCTTGAAAGGGACCGGGAGCAGTTCTTC,CASSPLERDREQFF
once,TRBD2,TRBJ2-2,TRBV2,TGTGCCAGCAGACGGGAGCGGGGGAACACCGGGGAGCTGTTTTTT,CASRRERGNTGELFF
-,TRBD2,TRBJ2-4,TRBV7-8,TGTGCCAGCAGCTTCGGACTAGCGGGGGTACTAGCCAAAAACATTCAGTACTTC,CASSFGLAGVLAKNIQYF
-,TRBD1,TRBJ2-7,TRBV6-1,TGTGCCAGCCTCTCCGGGACAGGGGTCTACGAGCAGTACTTC,CASLSGTGVYEQYF
-,TRBD2,TRBJ2-1,TRBV7-6,TGTGCCAGCAGCTTATCGGGACTAGCGGGGGGGCATGAGCAGTTCTTC,CASSLSGLAGGHEQFF
-,-,TRBJ2-5,TRBV6-6,TGTGCCAGCACCCCGGAGTCCCAAGAGACCCAGTACTTC,CASTPESQETQYF
-,TRBD2,TRBJ2-3,TRBV18,TGTGCCAGCTCACCACCGAGTAGCGGGGGTAAAGATACGCAGTATTTT,CASSPPSSGGKDTQYF
once,-,TRBJ2-7,TRBV5-1,TGCGCCAGCAGACGCGCCTCAAACGGTTACGAGCAGTACTTC,CASRRASNGYEQYF
-,TRBD2,TRBJ2-5,TRBV2,TGTGCCAGCAGCGCCGGACTAGCGGGGGGCCGAGAGACCCAGTACTTC,CASSAGLAGGRETQYF
-,-,TRBJ1-1,TRBV23-1,TGCGCCAGCAGTTCCCCGGCCAGGGGCACTGAAGCTTTCTTT,CASSSPARGTEAFF
-,-,TRBJ1-5,TRBV21-1,TGTGCCAGCAGCAAAGGGGGTAAGGGCGCAGGACAGCCCCAGCATTTT,CASSKGGKGAGQPQHF
-,TRBD2,TRBJ2-1,TRBV5-1,TGCGCCAGCACCCTTACTAGCGGGGCTTACAATGAGCAGTTCTTC,CASTLTSGAYNEQFF
-,-,TRBJ2-1,TRBV29-1,TGCAGCGTTGACGGACGAGACTACAATGAGCAGTTCTTC,CSVDGRDYNEQFF
-,-,TRBJ2-1,TRBV4-2,TGTGCCAGCAGCCAAGGCGAAAGTAGGGATGAGCAGTTCTTC,CASSQGESRDEQFF
-,-,TRBJ2-5,TRBV7-2,TGTGCCAGCAGCTCTTTGGGGTTCCAAGAGACCCAGTACTTC,CASSSLGFQETQYF
-,-,TRBJ2-5,TRBV14,TGTGCCAGCAGCCAAGATGGCCCCCTGGGGACCCAGTACTTC,CASSQDGPLGTQYF
once,TRBD1,TRBJ2-1,TRBV28,TGTGCCAGCAGGACAAAGGGGGCTAGGTCCTACAATGAGCAGTTCTTC,CASRTKGARSYNEQFF
-,-,TRBJ1-2,TRBV30,TGTGCCTGGAAGAACGCACAAGTGCGGACCTATGGCTACACCTTC,CAWKNAQVRTYGYTF
-,-,TRBJ1-5,TRBV7-2,TGTGCCAGCAGCTTAAACTCCCAAAGCAATCAGCCCCAGCATTTT,CASSLNSQSNQPQHF
-,TRBD2,TRBJ2-1,TRBV10-3,TGTGCCATCAGTGCCTCGACTAGCGGGGGGGCGAATGAGCAGTTCTTC,CAISASTSGGANEQFF
-,-,TRBJ2-5,TRBV7-2,TGTGCCAGCAGCTTAGCATTATCGACCCAAGAGACCCAGTACTTC,CASSLALSTQETQYF
-,TRBD1,TRBJ1-2,TRBV25-1,TGTGCCAGCAGTGGGACAGGATCCCTTTCACCATTCTATGGCTACACCTTC,CASSGTGSLSPFYGYTF
once,-,TRBJ1-1,TRBV2,TGTGCCAGCGGTATAAAAAGGGACACTGAAGCTTTCTTT,CASGIKRDTEAFF